The 14 T cell receptor beta chains below were found in one sample sequenced in a study of CD4 T cells in relation to SARS-CoV-2 and coronaviruses (dated by TCRdb to the early 2020s). The antigens for these receptors are not known. Library creation used the immunoSEQ multiplex PCR assay. TCRdb stores this immuneACCESS table with in-frame sequences only. Part of the clones is absent; in the studies checked, under half of the shortfall reflects unresolved V genes, and no reason is known for the rest. Within this sample are approximately 20,000 clones, with around three quarters of them counted one time only. The ten largest clones represent around an eighth of the sample. CD4+ T cells from unexposed donors were collected before the COVID-19 pandemic (2011-2018). Following 10 days of culture, the EasySep CD4+ T cell isolation kit was used to isolate CD4+ T cells. Sequenced sample: CD4+ T cells from PBMCs, cultured in vitro. The source is a human donor in good health.

This chain connects TRBV7-2 to TRBJ2-2; weak D call: TRBD2 (6 bases). Per germline, CDR1 SGHTA and CDR2 FQGNSA. Trimming left V 0 bases short and J 5 bases short, with 13 bases between. The CDR3 has 16 amino acids. In nucleotides, the CDR3 is TGTGCCAGCAGCTTAGCTCCGCTAGCGTATACCGGGGAGCTGTTTTTT. Translated: CASSLAPLAYTGELFF.

J is TRBJ1-2 and V is TRBV29-1; no clear D. The length of the CDR3 is 12 residues. Germline loops: CDR1 SQVTM, CDR2 ANQGSEA. With 3 bases removed from V and 1 base from J, the gap between germline ends came to 6 bases. The CDR3 DNA follows: TGCAGCGTTGATCGGGATAACTATGGCTACACCTTC. Residues: CSVDRDNYGYTF.

The chain couples TRBV7-6 to TRBJ2-7; 10 bases match TRBD1. Germline CDR1 reads SGHVS; CDR2 reads FNYEAQ. After removal of 6 bases from V and 6 bases from J, the junction contained 5 bases not matched to a gene. CDR3 length equals 13 residues. The CDR3 DNA sequence: TGTGCCAGCAGACCCGGGACAGGGGTCGAGCAGTACTTC. Residues: CASRPGTGVEQYF.

This chain joins TRBV27 and TRBJ1-5; D is unclear. The ends were cut back, 3 bases at V and 6 bases at J, with 15 bases in the middle. CDR1 MNHEY and CDR2 SMNVEV come from the germline V gene (reference sequence). The CDR3 runs to 15 residues. CDR3 nucleotide sequence: TGTGCCAGCAGTTTGAATAGGGAAGGCGGTCAGCCCCAGCATTTT. Translation: CASSLNREGGQPQHF.

This clone was seen only once. The chain has TRBV6-4 and TRBJ1-1; a possible D gene is TRBD1 (6 bases). The germline V and J ends were trimmed by 6 bases and 0 bases, with 26 bases remaining between them. CDR1 MRHNA and CDR2 SNTAGT come from the germline V gene. The CDR3 loop spans 19 amino acids. The CDR3 nucleotides are TGTGCCAGCAGGGGACGGGGAACCAACAGGGAGAATCTGAACACTGAAGCTTTCTTT. Protein: CASRGRGTNRENLNTEAFF.

This rearrangement joins TRBV7-2 to TRBJ2-6; D is perhaps TRBD2 (6 bases). The CDR3 is 15 residues long. V lost 7 bases to trimming and J lost 2 bases, with 12 bases between them. The germline CDR1 and CDR2 sequences are SGHTA and FQGNSA. CDR3 region: CASTRSGAGANVLTF. Written as DNA, the CDR3 is TGTGCCAGCACGCGATCGGGGGCTGGGGCCAACGTCCTGACTTTC.

The rearrangement links TRBV2 to TRBJ2-3, with 7 bases fitting TRBD1. V was clipped by 9 bases and J by 2 bases; unmatched bases: 5. Germline V gives CDR1 SNHLY, CDR2 FYNNEI. This CDR3 has 13 residues. For the CDR3, the DNA is TGTGCCAGTTGGGACAGAGACACAGATACGCAGTATTTT. Its protein is CASWDRDTDTQYF.

This clone has a handful of counts. The V and J genes are TRBV19 and TRBJ2-3, with D perhaps TRBD1 or TRBD2 (6 bases each). V was trimmed by 10 bases and J by 2 bases, leaving 19 bases between them. Germline values: CDR1 LNHDA, CDR2 SQIVND (reference sequence). There are 15 residues in the CDR3. CDR3 sequence: CATGVAETSTDTQYF. CDR3 sequence (DNA): TGTGCCACAGGGGTAGCGGAGACCTCCACAGATACGCAGTATTTT.

The chain employs TRBV2 and TRBJ2-7; D gene ambiguous. The CDR3 contains 13 residues. CDR1 and CDR2 (germline): SNHLY, FYNNEI. Trimming removed 3 bases from V and 3 bases from J, with 9 bases in between. This CDR3 reads CASSDYSGYEQYF. DNA of the CDR3: TGTGCCAGCAGTGACTACAGTGGCTACGAGCAGTACTTC.

The chain uses TRBV7-3 and TRBJ2-2; D call uncertain. This CDR3 contains 13 residues. Germline CDR1 and CDR2: SGHTA and FQGTGA. V was shortened by 3 bases and J by 7 bases, with 9 bases between the two germline ends. The CDR3 spells CASSFDESGELFF. CDR3 DNA sequence: TGTGCCAGCAGCTTTGATGAGAGCGGGGAGCTGTTTTTT.

The chain is built from TRBV10-3 and TRBJ2-1; perhaps TRBD2 as D (6 bases). Germline assignment: CDR1 ENHRY and CDR2 SYGVKD. The CDR3 runs 15 residues. V was pared by 3 bases and J by 8 bases, with 17 bases between. The CDR3: CAISEPGADGDEQFF. The DNA for the CDR3 is TGTGCCATCAGTGAACCGGGAGCGGATGGCGATGAGCAGTTCTTC.

The chain combines TRBV29-1 with TRBJ1-1; D unclear. The CDR3 sequence is 10 residues long. The germline V gene has CDR1 SQVTM and CDR2 ANQGSEA. The CDR3 is CSCMESEAFF. CDR3 nucleotides: TGCAGTTGTATGGAATCTGAAGCTTTCTTT. The variable domain in full, with the rest retrieved from reference TRBV29-1 and TRBJ1-1, is SAVISQKPSRDICQRGTSLTIQCQVDSQVTMMFWYRQQPGQSLTLIATANQGSEATYESGFVIDKFPISRPNLTFSTLTVSNMSPEDSSIYLCSCMESEAFFGQGTRLTVV.

The genes are TRBV7-6 and TRBJ2-3; 9 nucleotides agree with TRBD2. The germline V gene encodes CDR1 SGHVS and CDR2 FNYEAQ. The trim removed 2 bases at V and 8 bases at J, leaving 14 bases unmatched. The CDR3 length is 17 residues. CDR3 region: CASSLHSGSSGFATQYF. CDR3 nucleotides: TGTGCCAGCAGCTTACATAGCGGGAGTTCGGGTTTTGCTACGCAGTATTTT.

The chain is built from TRBV30 and TRBJ2-2; D may be TRBD1 (5 bases). V was shortened by 2 bases and J by 6 bases, with 13 bases between the two germline ends. CDR1 is GTSNPN, CDR2 SVGIG, per germline (reference sequence). The CDR3 spans 14 residues. CDR3 amino acids: CAWSWGAVPGELFF. As DNA, the CDR3 is TGTGCCTGGAGTTGGGGCGCCGTACCCGGGGAGCTGTTTTTT.